Below are 8 T cell receptor beta chains sequenced from a single sample in a study of blood T cell repertoires in COVID-19. Profiling relied on immunoSEQ multiplex PCR, and the TCRdb table lists in-frame clones only, not all of them. The repertoire holds 100,000 to 150,000 clones, with roughly 90% as singletons. Material: peripheral blood. These receptors came from a woman aged 55-70 years with COVID-19, enrolled during active disease.

The V call is TRBV9, the J call TRBJ1-6; the D gene is possibly TRBD1 (5 bases). CDR3 size: 16 residues. CDR1 and CDR2 (germline): SGDLS, YYNGEE. Trimming took off 3 bases at V and 0 bases at J, with 10 bases between the two ends. The CDR3 reads CASSARAFSYNSPLHF. The CDR3 DNA reads TGTGCCAGCAGCGCCAGGGCATTCTCCTATAATTCACCCCTCCACTTT.

The chain combines TRBV27 with TRBJ2-3; D may be TRBD2 (5 bases). Germline loops: CDR1 MNHEY, CDR2 SMNVEV (reference sequence). This CDR3 has 16 residues. V was shortened by 2 bases and J by 4 bases, with 16 bases between the two germline ends. Written as DNA, the CDR3 is TGTGCCAGCAGTTTAGTAGTGCTAGCCCCCGCAGATACGCAGTATTTT. Amino acid sequence: CASSLVVLAPADTQYF.

The chain joins TRBV7-2 to TRBJ2-3; 10 nucleotides align to TRBD1. Germline V gives CDR1 SGHTA, CDR2 FQGNSA. V shed 5 bases, J shed 2 bases, and the junction held 16 bases outside the gene matches. This CDR3 spans 19 amino acids. The CDR3 reads CASSARGTGVVGYTDTQYF. The CDR3 bases are TGTGCCAGCAGCGCCAGAGGGACAGGGGTAGTCGGGTACACAGATACGCAGTATTTT. Using reference TRBV7-2 and TRBJ2-3 for the parts outside the CDR3, the full variable domain is GAGVSQSPSNKVTEKGKDVELRCDPISGHTALYWYRQSLGQGLEFLIYFQGNSAPDKSGLPSDRFSAERTGGSVSTLTIQRTQQEDSAVYLCASSARGTGVVGYTDTQYFGPGTRLTVL.

The chain is built from TRBV7-9 and TRBJ1-5, with 8 bases that match TRBD1. The CDR3 runs 15 residues. CDR1 is SEHNR and CDR2 is FQNEAQ in the germline V gene (reference sequence). The ends lost 1 base at V and 6 bases at J; junction bases unmatched: 5. As DNA, the CDR3 is TGTGCCAGCAGCTTAGACCAGGGGGCGGTTCAGCCCCAGCATTTT. Translation: CASSLDQGAVQPQHF.

V gene TRBV6-5 combines with J gene TRBJ2-1, with 15 bases lining up with TRBD2. The germline V gene has CDR1 MNHEY and CDR2 SVGAGI. V shed 4 bases, J shed 2 bases, and the junction held 0 bases outside the gene matches. The CDR3 is made up of 16 amino acids. The CDR3, as DNA: TGTGCCAGCAGTTGGACTAGCGGGGGGGCCTACAATGAGCAGTTCTTC. This encodes CASSWTSGGAYNEQFF.

V and J are TRBV5-8 and TRBJ1-4; the match to TRBD1 covers 7 bases. The V and J ends lost 4 bases and 3 bases, in that order; junction bases with no gene match: 6. Germline values: CDR1 SGHTS, CDR2 YDEGEE. The CDR3 consists of 15 residues. The DNA for the CDR3 is TGTGCCAGCAGCAATCCCGGGACAGCTAATGAAAAACTGTTTTTT. This gives the protein CASSNPGTANEKLFF.

The chain carries TRBV29-1 and TRBJ2-5, with D possibly matching TRBD1 (5 bases). The CDR3 is made up of 12 amino acids. Germline CDR1 reads SQVTM; CDR2 reads ANQGSEA. Deletions cut 4 bases from V and 2 bases from J, with 8 bases between. The CDR3 bases are TGCAGCGTTGTTGGGGCTCAAGAGACCCAGTACTTC. Protein sequence: CSVVGAQETQYF.

This chain connects TRBV27 to TRBJ2-5, with TRBD2 identical over 8 bases. Germline-derived CDR1 and CDR2 are MNHEY and SMNVEV (reference sequence). The CDR3 runs 18 residues. After removal of 4 bases from V and 7 bases from J, the junction contained 20 bases not matched to a gene. This CDR3 is CASSSSGGAGWYGATQYF. The CDR3 coding sequence is TGTGCCAGCAGTTCCTCGGGGGGGGCGGGGTGGTACGGAGCGACCCAGTACTTC.